This paragraph reports one TCR beta chain. It has no known antigen specificity. The sample holds no much larger clone one base away, and base qualities are not on file. The sample belongs to a study of blood T cell repertoires in COVID-19 (TCRdb year 2020). A note on the overall study: The collaborator samples originated in the United States, Italy and Spain and spanned the acute and convalescent phases of COVID-19. The repertoires were released in a freely available public database intended as a resource for research on the immune response to SARS-CoV-2. The samples were drawn from two sources: the first 160 participants of the ongoing ImmuneRACE study, and fewer than 1,500 subjects contributed by 6 global collaborators. The prospective study material was composed of cDNA or gDNA derived from T cells, B-cell-depleted T cells, or PBMCs. Deeply sampled blood TCRbeta repertoires from subjects exposed to, actively infected with, or recovered from COVID-19 were included in the dataset. Where available, HLA class I and class II types were taken from metadata supplied by the sample provider and were not determined by assay-based typing. The sample metadata nearly always contained a de-identified subject ID, COVID-19 status, age in years and sex.

V and J are truncated by 6 bases and 7 bases respectively, leaving an intervening sequence of 13 bases. The CDR1 and CDR2 encoded by the germline V gene are MNHEY and SVGAGI. Reading from cysteine to phenylalanine, the CDR3 counts 14 amino acids. Only the CDR3 region is kept as DNA, spanning 42 bases read in frame from base 1. The research as a whole found: The amount of clinical and demographic metadata varied by source and participant and was provided uncurated.

Participants in the prospective study were aged roughly 18 to 90 years, lived in about two dozen United States geographic areas, and enrolled through a virtual design. Cohort assignment in the prospective study relied on participant-reported clinical history from a screening survey and a study questionnaire. For ImmuneRACE Cohort 3, a participant was defined as recovered based on two consecutive negative NP/OP PCR tests, clearance by a healthcare professional, or resolution of symptoms. In the prospective study, mobile phlebotomists collected whole blood, serum and a nasopharyngeal or oropharyngeal swab from each participant. Additional blood draws and questionnaires over an approximately two-month period could optionally be provided by prospective study participants. Prospective study blood samples were shipped either frozen or at room temperature before DNA extraction. TCRbeta CDR3 regions were amplified from genomic DNA using the immunoSEQ Assay, a bias-controlled multiplex PCR. The study's own analysis went as follows. Within the assay, amplification of reference gene primers was used to estimate how many nucleated cells each sample contained. To quantify the absolute abundance of each unique TCRbeta CDR3 rearrangement, sequence reads were collapsed and filtered. For each sample, productive Simpson clonality was calculated by taking the square root of Simpson's diversity index across productive rearrangements. Not all clones reach the TCRdb copy of this immuneACCESS table, which keeps in-frame sequences only. Checked studies attribute under half of the gap to unresolved V genes and leave the rest unexplained. V and J calls and clone size are given by that table; D and trimming were obtained from the DNA. The sample profile shows some 270,000 clones; roughly 91% of them were found once. In total, the top ten clones hold approximately 1.8% of the sample.

The chain employs TRBV6-5 and TRBJ1-6; TRBD1 is a weak D gene call, 5 bases matching. The source is an older woman who had recovered from COVID-19. Sequenced material: PBMCs or T cells enriched from blood (not recorded which). CDR3 protein: CASSEGTENSPLHF. The nucleotide sequence reads as follows: TGTGCCAGCAGCGAGGGGACTGAAAATTCACCCCTCCACTTT.